The T cell receptor (beta chain) under discussion was sequenced for a study of blood T cell repertoires in COVID-19. At the level of the study: PBMCs, B-cell-depleted T cells, or T cells provided the cDNA or gDNA that made up the material.

The CDR3 is 15 residues long. Trimming shortened V by 3 bases and J by 2 bases, and 12 bases separated the two germline ends. Germline lookup yields CDR1 LGHDT and CDR2 YNNKEL (reference sequence). Participants spanned ages about 18 to 90 years and resided in roughly 22 US areas. Researchers sorted participants into cohorts using their self-reported clinical history. TCRdb's copy holds only in-frame clones and misses some; the assay was immunoSEQ multiplex PCR. This sample has over 200,000 clones, with more than 80% found just once. The sequencing sample was made of PBMCs or T cells enriched from blood (not recorded which). The chain couples TRBV3-1 (or the pseudogene TRBV3-2) to TRBJ2-3, with D possibly TRBD1 on 6 matching bases. The sequence came from a man between 60 and 75 years old who had recovered from COVID-19. The CDR3 region has the DNA TGTGCCAGCAGCCACACCGGGACAACCACAGATACGCAGTATTTT. Its translation: CASSHTGTTTDTQYF.